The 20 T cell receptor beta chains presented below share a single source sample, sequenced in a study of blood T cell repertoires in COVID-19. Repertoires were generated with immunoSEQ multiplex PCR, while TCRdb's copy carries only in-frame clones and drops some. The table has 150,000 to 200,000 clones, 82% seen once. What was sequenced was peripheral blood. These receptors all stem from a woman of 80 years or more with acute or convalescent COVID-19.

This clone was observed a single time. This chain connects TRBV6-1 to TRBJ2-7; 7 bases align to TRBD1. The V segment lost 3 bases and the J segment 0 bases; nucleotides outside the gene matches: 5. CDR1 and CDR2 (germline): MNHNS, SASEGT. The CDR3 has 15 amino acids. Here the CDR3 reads CASSDGTVSSYEQYF. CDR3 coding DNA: TGTGCCAGCAGTGATGGGACAGTAAGCTCCTACGAGCAGTACTTC.

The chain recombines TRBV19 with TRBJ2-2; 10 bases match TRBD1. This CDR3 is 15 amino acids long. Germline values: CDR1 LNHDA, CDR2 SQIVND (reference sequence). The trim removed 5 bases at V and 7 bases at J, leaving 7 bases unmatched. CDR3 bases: TGTGCCAGTAGTTCGACAGGGGGCCTCGACGGGGAGCTGTTTTTT. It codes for CASSSTGGLDGELFF.

The chain's CDR3 is CASSPGLGASYEQYF. In DNA form, the CDR3 reads TGTGCCAGCAGCCCCGGACTAGGGGCCTCCTACGAGCAGTACTTC. V and J are TRBV5-6 and TRBJ2-7; 7 positions match TRBD2. The length of the CDR3 is 15 residues. The ends lost 4 bases at V and 0 bases at J; junction bases unmatched: 7. Germline V gives CDR1 SGHDT, CDR2 YYEEEE.

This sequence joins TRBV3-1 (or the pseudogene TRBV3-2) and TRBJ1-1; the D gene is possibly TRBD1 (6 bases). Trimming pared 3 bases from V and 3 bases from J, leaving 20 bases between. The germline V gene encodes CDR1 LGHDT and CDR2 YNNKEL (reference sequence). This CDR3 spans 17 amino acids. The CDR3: CASSHLPGGGLDTEAFF. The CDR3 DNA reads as TGTGCCAGCAGCCACCTCCCTGGGGGGGGGCTGGACACTGAAGCTTTCTTT.

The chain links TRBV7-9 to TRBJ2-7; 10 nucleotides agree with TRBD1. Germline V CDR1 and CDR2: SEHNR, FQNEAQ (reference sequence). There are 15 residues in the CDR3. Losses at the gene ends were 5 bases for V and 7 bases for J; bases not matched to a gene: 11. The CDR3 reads CASSDPGTGDREQYF. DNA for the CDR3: TGTGCCAGCAGCGACCCCGGGACAGGGGATCGGGAGCAGTACTTC.

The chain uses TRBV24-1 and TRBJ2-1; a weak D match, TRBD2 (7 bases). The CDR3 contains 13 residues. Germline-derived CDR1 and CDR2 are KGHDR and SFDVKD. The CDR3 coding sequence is TGTGAGAGGGGGGGGCGTACATACAATGAGCAGTTCTTC. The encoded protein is CERGGRTYNEQFF.

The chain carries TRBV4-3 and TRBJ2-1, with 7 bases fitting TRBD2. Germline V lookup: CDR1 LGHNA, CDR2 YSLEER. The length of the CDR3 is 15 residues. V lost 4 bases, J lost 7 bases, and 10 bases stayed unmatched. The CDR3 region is CASSPWGGGVNEQFF. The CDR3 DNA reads TGCGCCAGCAGCCCGTGGGGGGGAGGGGTAAATGAGCAGTTCTTC.

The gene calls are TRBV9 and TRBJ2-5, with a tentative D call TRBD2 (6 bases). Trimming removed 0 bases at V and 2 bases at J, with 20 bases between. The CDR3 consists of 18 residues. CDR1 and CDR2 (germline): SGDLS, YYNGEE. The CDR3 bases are TGTGCCAGCAGCGTAGGGTTGTTGAGGGGTAGCGGACAAGAGACCCAGTACTTC. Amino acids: CASSVGLLRGSGQETQYF.

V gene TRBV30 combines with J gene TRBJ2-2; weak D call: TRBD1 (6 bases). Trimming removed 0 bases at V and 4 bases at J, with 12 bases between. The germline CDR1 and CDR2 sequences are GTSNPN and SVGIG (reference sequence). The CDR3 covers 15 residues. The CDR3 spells CAWSVRRGGTGELFF. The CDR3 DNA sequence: TGTGCCTGGAGTGTAAGGCGAGGGGGCACCGGGGAGCTGTTTTTT.

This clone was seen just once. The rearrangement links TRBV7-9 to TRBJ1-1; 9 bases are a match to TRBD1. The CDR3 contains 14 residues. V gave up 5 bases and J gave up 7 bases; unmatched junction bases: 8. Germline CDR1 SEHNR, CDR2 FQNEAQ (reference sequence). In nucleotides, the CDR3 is TGTGCCAGCAGCAACCGGGACAGGGTCGGTGAAGCTTTCTTT. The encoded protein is CASSNRDRVGEAFF.

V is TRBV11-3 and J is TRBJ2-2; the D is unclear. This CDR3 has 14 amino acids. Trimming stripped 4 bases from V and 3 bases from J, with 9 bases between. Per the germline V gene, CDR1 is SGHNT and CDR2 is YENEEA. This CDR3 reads CASSSPGHTGELFF. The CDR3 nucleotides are TGTGCCAGCAGCTCCCCTGGGCACACCGGGGAGCTGTTTTTT.

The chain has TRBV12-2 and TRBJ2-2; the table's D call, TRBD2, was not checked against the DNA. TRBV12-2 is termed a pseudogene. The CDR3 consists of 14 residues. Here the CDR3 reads CQLALGRNTGELFF. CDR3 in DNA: TGTCAATTAGCTTTAGGCAGGAACACCGGGGAGCTGTTTTTT.

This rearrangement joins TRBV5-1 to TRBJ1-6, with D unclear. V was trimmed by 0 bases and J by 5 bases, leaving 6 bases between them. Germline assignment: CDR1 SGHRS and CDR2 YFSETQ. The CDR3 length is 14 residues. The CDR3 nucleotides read TGCGCCAGCAGCTTGGGGACTAATAATTCACCCCTCCACTTT. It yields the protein CASSLGTNNSPLHF.

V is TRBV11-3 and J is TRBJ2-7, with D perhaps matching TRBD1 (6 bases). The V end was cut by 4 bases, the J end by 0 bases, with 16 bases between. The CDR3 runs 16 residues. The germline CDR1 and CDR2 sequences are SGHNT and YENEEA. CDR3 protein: CASSYGQRTYSYEQYF. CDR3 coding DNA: TGTGCCAGCAGCTACGGACAGCGGACATACTCCTACGAGCAGTACTTC.

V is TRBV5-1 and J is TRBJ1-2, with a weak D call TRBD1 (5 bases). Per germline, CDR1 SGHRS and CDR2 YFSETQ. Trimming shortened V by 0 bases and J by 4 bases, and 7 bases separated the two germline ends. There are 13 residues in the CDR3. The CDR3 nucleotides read TGCGCCAGCAGCTTGGGACAGCTCTATGGCTACACCTTC. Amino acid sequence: CASSLGQLYGYTF. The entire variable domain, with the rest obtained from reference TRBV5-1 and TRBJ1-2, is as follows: KAGVTQTPRYLIKTRGQQVTLSCSPISGHRSVSWYQQTPGQGLQFLFEYFSETQRNKGNFPGRFSGRQFSNSRSEMNVSTLELGDSALYLCASSLGQLYGYTFGSGTRLTVV.

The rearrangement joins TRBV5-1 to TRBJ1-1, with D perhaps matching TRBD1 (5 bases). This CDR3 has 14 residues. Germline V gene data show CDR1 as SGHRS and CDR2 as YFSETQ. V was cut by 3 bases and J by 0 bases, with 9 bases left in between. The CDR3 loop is CASSSLGVNTEAFF. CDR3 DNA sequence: TGCGCCAGCAGCTCCCTAGGGGTGAACACTGAAGCTTTCTTT.

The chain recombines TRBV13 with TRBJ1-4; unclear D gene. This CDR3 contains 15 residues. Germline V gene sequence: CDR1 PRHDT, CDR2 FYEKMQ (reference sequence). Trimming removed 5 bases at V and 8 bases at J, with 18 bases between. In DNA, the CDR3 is TGTGCCAGCAGCCCATCCCCCGCCGGAGAGGAAAAACTGTTTTTT. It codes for CASSPSPAGEEKLFF.

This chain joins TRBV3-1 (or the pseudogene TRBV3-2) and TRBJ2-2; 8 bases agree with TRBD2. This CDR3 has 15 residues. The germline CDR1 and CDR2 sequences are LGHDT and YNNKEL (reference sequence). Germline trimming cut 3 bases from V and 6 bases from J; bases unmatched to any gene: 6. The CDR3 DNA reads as TGTGCCAGCAGCCATGGAGCGGGAGTATCCGGGGAGCTGTTTTTT. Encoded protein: CASSHGAGVSGELFF.

DNA for the CDR3: TGCGCCAGCAGCTCCACAGGGGTTAGCTATGGCTACACCTTC. Translation: CASSSTGVSYGYTF. The gene calls are TRBV5-1 and TRBJ1-2; 7 positions match TRBD1. Losses at the gene ends were 3 bases for V and 4 bases for J; bases not matched to a gene: 6. This CDR3 has 14 residues. Germline CDR1 is SGHRS and CDR2 is YFSETQ.

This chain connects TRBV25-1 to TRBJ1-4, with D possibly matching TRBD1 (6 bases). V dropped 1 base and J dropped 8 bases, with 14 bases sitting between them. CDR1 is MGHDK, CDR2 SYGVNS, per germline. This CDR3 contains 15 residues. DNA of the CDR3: TGTGCCAGCAGTGAATTCGGGACAATGGGGGAAAAACTGTTTTTT. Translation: CASSEFGTMGEKLFF.